The T cell receptor (beta chain) described here comes from a study of CD8 T cells in ankylosing spondylitis (TCRdb year 2017). About the study as a whole: The study profiled T cell receptor beta repertoires in healthy donors and ankylosing spondylitis patients to find disease-linked TCR variants. Peripheral blood was sampled, and synovial fluid was also collected from ankylosing spondylitis patients. The whole study cohort included about a hundred healthy donors and 25 ankylosing spondylitis patients. Points the paper makes about the study in general: A TCR beta motif made up of fewer than 10 highly homologous amino acid variants appeared to be characteristic of blood from ankylosing spondylitis patients. Significant enrichment of the disease-linked clones was reported in matched synovial fluid samples from ankylosing spondylitis patients. In peripheral blood, the disease-linked clones were found at relatively low frequencies and had a CD8+ phenotype. Some of the motif variants had been reported before in the synovial fluid and blood of reactive arthritis patients, a finding that suggests common disease-initiation mechanisms.

CDR1 and CDR2, per the germline V gene, are ENHRY and SYGVKD. Compared with germline, V lacks 2 bases and J lacks 2 bases; bases without a gene match: 3. The CDR3 runs 15 amino acids, cysteine and phenylalanine included. The read is trimmed to its CDR3 DNA, 45 bases read in frame from base 1. This clonotype was counted ten times or more. The antigen this receptor binds is unknown. No much larger clonotype is one base removed from it; base qualities were not supplied. TCRdb records Illumina HiSeq 2500 as the sequencer. Quantitative 5'-RACE with molecular barcodes was the method used to prepare the TCR beta libraries. In the authors' own workflow: To identify disease-linked TCR variants, a new computational method was used, one built on a probabilistic model of VDJ rearrangement. TCRdb applied fastp at Q25 and MiXCR to the public reads, then kept only in-frame beta chains. For every CDR3 protein sequence, its rows merge into one entry that carries the most common genes and DNA. These V and J calls rely on TCRdb rather than the paper's analysis. The sample has roughly 250,000 distinct CDR3 sequences on record, about 9.1% of them singletons. Nearly 7% of the sample belongs to the ten largest clones.

Here the chain combines TRBV10-3 and TRBJ2-3; TRBD2 fits 8 bases in the junction. The sample comprised blood, either unsorted or a sorted T cell fraction (not recorded which). This clonotype was obtained from a male donor with ankylosing spondylitis or in good health (not recorded which). This receptor has the CDR3 CAISEVTSDTDTQYF. Here is the DNA: TGTGCCATCAGTGAGGTGACTAGCGACACAGATACGCAGTATTTT.